A single sample gave rise to the 30 T cell receptor beta chains below, sequenced in a study of T cells in women clearing cervical HPV infection. Assay used: immunoSEQ multiplex PCR; TCRdb lists only in-frame clones, some missing. The sample data list 20,000 to 25,000 clones. Source material: blood buffy coat. The receptors stem from a woman between 18 and 69 years old with a cervical HPV16 infection that either progressed to CIN3+ or cleared (not recorded which).

As regards this clone: The read ends 3 residues early relative to the CDR3; the germline J gene fills the gap. V and J are TRBV4-2 and TRBJ1-6, with 9 nucleotides matching TRBD1. This CDR3 comprises 15 residues. Germline lookup yields CDR1 LGHNA and CDR2 YNFKEQ. The J segment lost 6 bases and the V segment lost 2 bases, leaving 2 bases of the junction unmatched. The CDR3 bases that were read are TGTGCCAGCAGCCAAACGGGACAGGGTAATTCACCC. Amino acid sequence: CASSQTGQGNSP. The full CDR3 is CASSQTGQGNSPLHF.

Points on this clone: The read terminates 3 residues ahead of where the CDR3 ends, so the germline J gene completes it. The chain links TRBV20-1 to TRBJ2-5; TRBD2 might be the D (6 bases). Germline values: CDR1 DFQATT, CDR2 SNEGSKA (reference sequence). Trimming stripped 4 bases from V and 4 bases from J, with 10 bases between. The CDR3 length is 12 residues. Partial CDR3 DNA: TGCAGTGCTACCCGGGGGTCAGAGACC. Amino acid sequence: CSATRGSET. The CDR3 in its entirety is CSATRGSETQYF.

A remark on this clone: The read falls 3 residues short of the CDR3 end, and the missing part is taken from the germline J gene. The chain recombines TRBV6-2 or TRBV6-3 with TRBJ2-1; a weak D match, TRBD2 (6 bases). The germline V gene encodes CDR1 MNHEY and CDR2 SVGEGT. Trimming shortened V by 2 bases and J by 7 bases, and 15 bases separated the two germline ends. The CDR3 is 15 residues long. Here the CDR3 reads CASSYTLLARNEQFF. Incomplete CDR3 DNA: TGTGCCAGCAGTTACACCTTACTAGCTCGGAATGAG.

In regard to this clone: The CDR3 end falls 3 residues outside the read, so it is completed with the germline J gene. The chain carries TRBV11-2 and TRBJ2-3, with a weak D call TRBD1 (6 bases). The CDR3 runs 13 residues. The V gene lost 5 bases and the J gene lost 5 bases, with 11 bases spanning the gap. The germline V gene has CDR1 SGHAT and CDR2 FQNNGV. Partial CDR3 DNA: TGTGCCAGCAGCAGGGGGTTTGAAGATACG. Translating gives CASSRGFEDT. The full CDR3 is CASSRGFEDTQYF.

To note about this clone: Read coverage stops 3 residues before the CDR3 terminus; the germline J gene supplies the remainder. This chain joins TRBV2 and TRBJ2-4; 8 positions agree with TRBD1. Germline CDR1 reads SNHLY; CDR2 reads FYNNEI. The CDR3 has 15 residues. The CDR3 sequence: CASSETGVESYGQYF. CDR3 DNA (partial): TGTGCCAGCAGTGAGACAGGGGTAGAAAGCTATGGT.

CDR3 DNA, as far as it was read: TGCGCCAGCAGTGGGGACTCATCTGCCGGCCAAGAGACC. Its protein is CASSGDSSAGQET. The whole CDR3 is CASSGDSSAGQETQYF. The chain links TRBV10-1 to TRBJ2-5, with D maybe TRBD2 (6 bases). The read ends 3 residues before the CDR3 terminus; that terminus is restored from the germline J gene. This CDR3 has 16 amino acids. Germline V lookup: CDR1 WNHNN, CDR2 SYGVQD (reference sequence). V was clipped by 4 bases and J by 1 base, with 16 bases between them.

Comment on this clone: Read data end 3 residues before the CDR3 end; the end is taken from the germline J gene. The chain couples TRBV19 to TRBJ1-4; perhaps TRBD1 as D (6 bases). V was clipped by 6 bases and J by 7 bases, with 15 bases between them. The CDR3 loop spans 14 amino acids. Per germline, CDR1 LNHDA and CDR2 SQIVND (reference sequence). The CDR3 bases that were read are TGTGCCAGTAGGCACGGGACATCCCTTGAAAAA. This encodes CASRHGTSLEK. The full CDR3 sequence reads CASRHGTSLEKLFF. Complete variable domain (other parts from reference TRBV19 and TRBJ1-4): DGGITQSPKYLFRKEGQNVTLSCEQNLNHDAMYWYRQDPGQGLRLIYYSQIVNDFQKGDIAEGYSVSREKKESFPLTVTSAQKNPTAFYLCASRHGTSLEKLFFGSGTQLSVL.

About this clone itself: The read terminates 3 residues ahead of where the CDR3 ends, so the germline J gene completes it. The chain couples TRBV18 to TRBJ1-2; the D is unclear. Looked up from germline, CDR1 is KGHSH and CDR2 is LQKENI. This CDR3 is 17 amino acids long. The CDR3 region is CASSPELYDGVVWGYTF. CDR3 DNA, as far as it was read: TGTGCCAGCTCACCGGAGCTATATGACGGGGTCGTATGGGGC.

A remark on this clone: The CDR3 end lies 3 residues beyond the end of the read and is filled in from the germline J gene. The chain carries TRBV7-9 and TRBJ1-4; tentatively, D is TRBD1 (6 bases). Trimming shortened V by 1 base and J by 3 bases, and 6 bases separated the two germline ends. CDR1 SEHNR and CDR2 FQNEAQ come from the germline V gene (reference sequence). The CDR3 runs to 14 residues. CDR3 region: CASSLGQANEKLFF. The part of the CDR3 DNA that was read is TGTGCCAGCAGCTTAGGACAGGCTAATGAAAAA.

For this clone: The read terminates 3 residues ahead of where the CDR3 ends, so the germline J gene completes it. The chain has TRBV5-1 and TRBJ2-3, with D perhaps matching TRBD2 (6 bases). Germline V CDR1 and CDR2: SGHRS, YFSETQ. The V end was cut by 0 bases, the J end by 5 bases, with 10 bases between. This CDR3 has 14 residues. CDR3 amino acids: CASSLAGVGDTQYF. CDR3 bases read: TGCGCCAGCAGCTTGGCGGGGGTAGGAGATACG.

As concerns this clone: At one boundary the junction diverges from the germline segment, which might be a read error. The read gets to within 3 residues of the CDR3 end, and the germline J gene fills in the rest. The same CDR3 is also encoded by other DNA sequences in this sample. This chain links TRBV7-2 with TRBJ1-3; D gene unclear. Germline CDR1 and CDR2: SGHTA and FQGNSA. The CDR3 sequence is 13 residues long. This CDR3 is CASSPQAGNTIYF. Partial CDR3 DNA: TGTGCCAGCAGCCCCCAGGCGGGAAACACT.

In regard to this clone: The junction departs from germline at one end; a sequencing error may be responsible. The sequence runs out 3 residues before the end of the CDR3; the remainder is reconstructed from the germline J gene. This sample also contains other DNA sequences that code for the same CDR3. The chain carries TRBV30 and TRBJ1-3; D gene uncertain. The CDR3 extends over 13 amino acids. The germline V gene encodes CDR1 GTSNPN and CDR2 SVGIG (reference sequence). Incomplete CDR3 DNA: TGTGCCGGCCACCGACGTCGCGGAAACACT. As protein: CAGHRRRGNT. The full CDR3 protein reads CAGHRRRGNTIYF.

Turning to this clone: The read stops 3 residues short of the end of the CDR3; the missing end is completed from the germline J gene. The chain has TRBV20-1 and TRBJ1-2, with 11 bases that match TRBD1. Trimming removed 6 bases from V and 6 bases from J; junction bases left unmatched: 9. CDR3 length: 14 residues. Looked up from germline, CDR1 is DFQATT and CDR2 is SNEGSKA (reference sequence). The CDR3 DNA, read in part, is TGCAGTGCGACCGGACAGGGGGCAGGGAATGGC. It specifies CSATGQGAGNG. The CDR3 in full is CSATGQGAGNGYTF.

With respect to this clone: The read ends 3 residues early relative to the CDR3; the germline J gene fills the gap. This rearrangement joins TRBV6-1 to TRBJ2-7; weak D call: TRBD1 (6 bases). V shed 3 bases and J shed 0 bases, with 15 bases lying between them. The CDR3 spans 16 residues. The V gene's germline CDR1 is MNHNS and CDR2 SASEGT. The CDR3 loop is CASSEAFGQSSYEQYF. The CDR3 bases that were read are TGTGCCAGCAGTGAGGCATTCGGACAGAGCTCCTACGAG.

CDR3 DNA, as far as it was read: TGCAGCGTTGTGGATGGGGACTCCCAAGAGACG. It is translated as CSVVDGDSQET. The full CDR3 sequence reads CSVVDGDSQETQYF. The V call is TRBV29-1, the J call TRBJ2-3, with D perhaps matching TRBD2 (6 bases). The read gets to within 3 residues of the CDR3 end, and the germline J gene fills in the rest. The germline CDR1 and CDR2 sequences are SQVTM and ANQGSEA. The CDR3 loop spans 14 amino acids.

Regarding this clone: The read terminates 3 residues before the CDR3 end, so the remaining end is supplied by the germline J gene. This chain links TRBV6-1 with TRBJ2-3, with 9 nucleotides matching TRBD1. Germline V lookup: CDR1 MNHNS, CDR2 SASEGT. The CDR3 totals 16 residues. Trimming cost V 4 bases and J 2 bases; bases outside gene matches: 7. The DNA read from the CDR3 is TGTGCCAGCAGTGGGGACAGGGTGGGAATCACAGATACG. It yields the protein CASSGDRVGITDT. The complete CDR3 sequence is CASSGDRVGITDTQYF.

About this clone itself: The read is 3 residues too short to cover the CDR3 end, so that end is filled in from the germline J gene. This chain uses TRBV18 with TRBJ2-4; 7 nucleotides align to TRBD1. This CDR3 spans 15 amino acids. Looked up from germline, CDR1 is KGHSH and CDR2 is LQKENI. The CDR3 bases that were read are TGTGCCAGCTCACCAACAGGGGCCCGTTTGTGGGGT. Translated, it gives CASSPTGARLWG. The full CDR3 protein reads CASSPTGARLWGQYF.

Of note for this clone: The read is 3 residues too short to cover the CDR3 end, so that end is filled in from the germline J gene. The chain joins TRBV19 to TRBJ1-1; TRBD1 matches at 9 bases. The V gene's germline CDR1 is LNHDA and CDR2 SQIVND (reference sequence). The CDR3 spans 12 residues. With V trimmed by 9 bases and J by 5 bases, 4 bases remained unmatched. Incomplete CDR3 DNA: TGTGCCAGCAGGACAGGGGTTACTGAA. Protein sequence: CASRTGVTE. The whole CDR3 sequence is CASRTGVTEAFF. Full variable domain (rest looked up from reference TRBV19 and TRBJ1-1): DGGITQSPKYLFRKEGQNVTLSCEQNLNHDAMYWYRQDPGQGLRLIYYSQIVNDFQKGDIAEGYSVSREKKESFPLTVTSAQKNPTAFYLCASRTGVTEAFFGQGTRLTVV.

About this clone itself: Read data end 3 residues before the CDR3 end; the end is taken from the germline J gene. The chain employs TRBV7-9 and TRBJ2-3; 7 nucleotides line up with TRBD2. The CDR3 is 13 residues long. Germline V CDR1 and CDR2: SEHNR, FQNEAQ (reference sequence). V lost 7 bases, J lost 1 base, and 2 bases stayed unmatched. The CDR3 loop reads CASTRGGTDTQYF. The part of the CDR3 DNA that was read is TGTGCCAGCACCCGGGGGGGCACAGATACG.

About this clone itself: The CDR3 end is not reached by the read, which stops 3 residues before it; the germline J gene fills it in. The chain couples TRBV20-1 to TRBJ2-2; D is uncertain. Deletions cut 6 bases from V and 2 bases from J, with 16 bases between. The CDR3 length is 15 residues. Germline assignment: CDR1 DFQATT and CDR2 SNEGSKA (reference sequence). The DNA read from the CDR3 is TGCAGTGCCACAGATCCCATACGTAACACCGGGGAG. Translating gives CSATDPIRNTGE. In full, the CDR3 reads CSATDPIRNTGELFF.

To note about this clone: The missing CDR3 end, 3 residues past where the read stops, is filled in from the germline J gene. This rearrangement joins TRBV7-7 to TRBJ2-5; D may be TRBD1 (5 bases). The CDR3 totals 13 residues. Germline V lookup: CDR1 SSHAT, CDR2 FNYEAQ (reference sequence). Trimming took off 4 bases at V and 7 bases at J, with 13 bases between the two ends. CDR3: CASSSQGEATQYF. The covered CDR3 bases are TGTGCCAGCAGCTCCCAGGGCGAAGCGACC.

In the case of this clone: The read stops 3 residues short of the end of the CDR3; the missing end is completed from the germline J gene. The chain joins TRBV7-2 to TRBJ2-2; 7 nucleotides align to TRBD1. The CDR3 has 14 residues. Germline CDR1 and CDR2: SGHTA and FQGNSA. The J segment lost 7 bases and the V segment lost 7 bases, leaving 9 bases of the junction unmatched. CDR3 DNA (partial): TGTGCCAGCACCAGGGACAGCGGAGGCGGGGAG. Protein: CASTRDSGGGE. The CDR3, in full, reads CASTRDSGGGELFF.

Remarks on this clone: Sequencing ends 3 residues short of the CDR3 end; the germline J gene provides the rest. J is TRBJ2-5 and V is TRBV6-2 or TRBV6-3, with 7 bases fitting TRBD1. V trimming: 7 bases; J trimming: 4 bases; junction bases outside the gene matches: 15. This CDR3 spans 16 amino acids. CDR1 MNHEY and CDR2 SVGEGT come from the germline V gene. The CDR3 spells CASIKNRGRSVETQYF. The sequenced CDR3 bases are TGTGCCAGCATTAAAAACAGGGGAAGGAGTGTAGAGACC.

The CDR3 sequence is CSADGLLYNEQFF. CDR3 bases read: TGCAGTGCAGACGGACTCTTATACAATGAG. The chain links TRBV20-1 to TRBJ2-1, with a weak D call TRBD2 (5 bases). The missing CDR3 end, 3 residues past where the read stops, is filled in from the germline J gene. Deletions cut 6 bases from V and 4 bases from J, with 13 bases between. Germline V gives CDR1 DFQATT, CDR2 SNEGSKA (reference sequence). This CDR3 comprises 13 residues.

For this clone: The read terminates 3 residues before the CDR3 end, so the remaining end is supplied by the germline J gene. The same CDR3 is also encoded by other DNA sequences in this sample. The chain carries TRBV5-1 and TRBJ1-3; the D gene is possibly TRBD1 (6 bases). The CDR3 totals 14 residues. V was clipped by 4 bases and J by 4 bases, with 12 bases between them. Germline V gene lookup returns CDR1 SGHRS and CDR2 YFSETQ. The covered CDR3 bases are TGCGCCAGCAGCCTCGGGGGGCCCGGAAACACC. Its protein product is CASSLGGPGNT. The whole CDR3 reads CASSLGGPGNTIYF.

Of note for this clone: The read finishes 3 residues shy of the CDR3 end, and the germline J gene is used to complete it. The J gene is TRBJ2-2, the V gene TRBV30; perhaps TRBD1 as D (6 bases). Trimming cost V 7 bases and J 0 bases, with 18 bases left between them. This CDR3 is 16 amino acids long. The germline V gene has CDR1 GTSNPN and CDR2 SVGIG (reference sequence). The covered CDR3 bases are TGTGCCTCCCACCCGGACAGCCGAGCGAACACCGGGGAG. Translation gives CASHPDSRANTGE. In full, the CDR3 reads CASHPDSRANTGELFF.

CDR3 residues: CAGRRGTEFYGYTF. The part of the CDR3 DNA that was read is TGTGCCGGGCGGAGGGGGACAGAGTTCTATGGC. The V and J genes are TRBV30 and TRBJ1-2, with 7 bases lining up with TRBD1. The missing CDR3 end, 3 residues past where the read stops, is filled in from the germline J gene. J was trimmed by 4 bases and V by 8 bases; bases with no gene match: 13. Per the germline V gene, CDR1 is GTSNPN and CDR2 is SVGIG (reference sequence). This CDR3 has 14 residues.

For this clone: Sequencing ends 3 residues short of the CDR3 end; the germline J gene provides the rest. V gene TRBV6-4 combines with J gene TRBJ1-5; D is unclear. In germline, CDR1 is MRHNA, CDR2 SNTAGT. Deletions cut 5 bases from V and 5 bases from J, with 10 bases between. The length of the CDR3 is 13 residues. The part of the CDR3 DNA that was read is TGTGCCAGCAGTTCGCAGGCCGATCAGCCC. Its translation: CASSSQADQP. The full CDR3 sequence reads CASSSQADQPQHF.

A note on this clone: The read terminates 3 residues before the CDR3 end, so the remaining end is supplied by the germline J gene. V usage is TRBV7-3 and J usage is TRBJ2-7; D may be TRBD1 (5 bases). V lost 2 bases and J lost 2, with 13 bases in between. The CDR3 runs to 15 residues. In germline, CDR1 is SGHTA, CDR2 FQGTGA. The CDR3 protein is CASSLYPGPTYEQYF. CDR3 DNA, as far as it was read: TGTGCCAGCAGCTTATACCCAGGGCCAACCTACGAG. Full variable domain (rest looked up from reference TRBV7-3 and TRBJ2-7): GAGVSQTPSNKVTEKGKYVELRCDPISGHTALYWYRQSLGQGPEFLIYFQGTGAADDSGLPNDRFFAVRPEGSVSTLKIQRTERGDSAVYLCASSLYPGPTYEQYFGPGTRLTVT.

Details on this clone: The read terminates 3 residues before the CDR3 end, so the remaining end is supplied by the germline J gene. V usage is TRBV6-2 or TRBV6-3 and J usage is TRBJ2-7, with D perhaps matching TRBD2 (6 bases). Trimming removed 3 bases from V and 5 bases from J, with 14 bases in between. The length of the CDR3 is 14 residues. Germline-derived CDR1 and CDR2 are MNHEY and SVGEGT. The CDR3 bases that were read are TGTGCCAGCAGTTATTACCGGGAGCGGGACGAG. Its protein is CASSYYRERDE. The complete CDR3 protein is CASSYYRERDEQYF.